This record concerns one T cell receptor (beta chain) sequence. This sample is part of a study of blood T cell repertoires in COVID-19. Across the study: Spain, Italy and the United States supplied samples that represented acute and convalescent COVID-19. Sample material is recorded as cDNA or gDNA derived from T cells, B-cell-depleted T cells, or PBMCs.

V was cut by 0 bases and J by 3 bases, with 8 bases left in between. The CDR3 covers 14 residues. Germline CDR1 MNHEY, CDR2 SVGAGI. Per the study methods: The assay estimated nucleated cells by amplifying reference gene primers. Some clones are missing from TCRdb's copy, which holds only in-frame ones; the method was immunoSEQ multiplex PCR. V and J calls and clone size follow that table, whereas D and trimming were derived from the DNA. The sample includes about 180,000 clones, about nine tenths seen only once; the top ten take 1.5% to 2%. The sequencing input was peripheral blood. The chain couples TRBV6-5 to TRBJ1-1, with TRBD1 as a possible D gene (6 bases). The source is a woman between 50 and 59 years old with acute or convalescent COVID-19. The DNA of the CDR3 is TGTGCCAGCAGTTACTCCACAGGGTACACTGAAGCTTTCTTT. This encodes CASSYSTGYTEAFF.